This T cell receptor (beta chain) was captured by sequencing in a study of blood T cell repertoires in COVID-19 (dated by TCRdb to about 2020). Regarding the study in general: Collaborator samples came from the United States, Italy and Spain and covered acute and convalescent phases of COVID-19. The prospective study material was composed of cDNA or gDNA derived from T cells, B-cell-depleted T cells, or PBMCs. The dataset comprised deeply sampled blood TCRbeta repertoires from subjects exposed to, actively infected with, or recovered from COVID-19. A freely available public database, intended as a resource for researchers studying the immune response to SARS-CoV-2, is where the repertoires were released. Samples were obtained from the ongoing ImmuneRACE study (first 160 participants) and from approximately 1,200 subjects provided by 6 global collaborators. The sample metadata nearly always contained a de-identified subject ID, COVID-19 status, age in years and sex. Where available, HLA class I and class II types were obtained from metadata supplied by the sample provider rather than from assay-based typing.

TCRbeta CDR3 regions were amplified from genomic DNA using the immunoSEQ Assay, a bias-controlled multiplex PCR. The authors processed their data as follows. Nucleated cell counts per sample were estimated from amplification of reference gene primers within the assay. To quantify the absolute abundance of each unique TCRbeta CDR3 rearrangement, sequence reads were collapsed and filtered. For each sample, productive Simpson clonality was calculated by taking the square root of Simpson's diversity index across productive rearrangements. TCRdb carries this immuneACCESS record with in-frame sequences only. Its versions omit some clonotypes, under half of them owing to an unresolved V gene in the studies checked, with the rest unexplained. D and trimming come from the DNA, and the V and J calls and clone size come from that table. The sample table shows 150,000 to 200,000 clones, and around 85% are seen once. Around an eighth of the sample belongs to the ten largest clones.

Results the study describes overall, beyond this receptor: The amount of clinical and demographic metadata varied by source and participant and was provided uncurated.

Another Seattle source contributed samples from volunteer blood donors who had recovered from COVID-19. The collaborating institutions used their own protocols to collect whole blood in K2EDTA tubes. For TCRbeta analysis, collaborator samples were shipped as frozen whole blood, as isolated PBMCs, or as DNA extracted from either sample type. Points on this clone: Its antigen remains unidentified. Nothing much larger sits one base from this clone, and base qualities are not available.

Including the terminal cysteine and phenylalanine, the CDR3 comprises 15 residues. Solely the CDR3 DNA is kept, with 45 bases framed from the first base. From the germline V gene (reference sequence), CDR1 is SEHNR and CDR2 is FQNEAQ. V and J are truncated by 2 bases and 4 bases respectively, leaving an intervening sequence of 14 bases. The sequenced sample was peripheral blood. The sequence links TRBV7-9 to TRBJ1-1, with a tentative D gene TRBD1 over 5 matching bases. This TCR came from a man in his fifties or sixties who had recovered from COVID-19. The nucleotide sequence reads TGTGCCAGCAGCTTATCTGGGGCATGGGGCACTGAAGCTTTCTTT. The translation is CASSLSGAWGTEAFF.